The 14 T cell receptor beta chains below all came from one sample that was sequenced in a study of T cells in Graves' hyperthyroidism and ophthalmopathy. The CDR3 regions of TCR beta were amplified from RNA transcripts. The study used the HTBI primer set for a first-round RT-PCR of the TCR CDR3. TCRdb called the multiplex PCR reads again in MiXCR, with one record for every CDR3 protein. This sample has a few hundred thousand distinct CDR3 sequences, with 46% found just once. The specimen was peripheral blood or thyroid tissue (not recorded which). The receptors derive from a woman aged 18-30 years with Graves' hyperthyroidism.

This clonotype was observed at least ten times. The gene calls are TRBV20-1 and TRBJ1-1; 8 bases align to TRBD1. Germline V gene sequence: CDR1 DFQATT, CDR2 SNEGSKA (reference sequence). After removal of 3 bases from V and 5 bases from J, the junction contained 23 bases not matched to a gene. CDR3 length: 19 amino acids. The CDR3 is CSARDRAYDDELDLTEAFF. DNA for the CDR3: TGCAGTGCTAGGGACAGGGCTTATGATGACGAGCTGGATTTGACTGAAGCTTTCTTT.

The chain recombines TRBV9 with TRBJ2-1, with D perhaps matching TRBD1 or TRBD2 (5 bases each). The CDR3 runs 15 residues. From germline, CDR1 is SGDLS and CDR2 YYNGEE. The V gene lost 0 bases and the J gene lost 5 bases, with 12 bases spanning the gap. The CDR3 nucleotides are TGTGCCAGCAGCGTAGCCAGCGGACACAACAATGAGCAGTTCTTC. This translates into CASSVASGHNNEQFF.

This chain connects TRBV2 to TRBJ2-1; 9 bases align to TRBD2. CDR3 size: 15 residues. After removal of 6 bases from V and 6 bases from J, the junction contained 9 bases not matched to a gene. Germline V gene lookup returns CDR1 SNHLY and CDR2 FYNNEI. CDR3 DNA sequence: TGTGCCAGCAGCAAACTAGCGGGCCCTCTCAATGAGCAGTTCTTC. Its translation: CASSKLAGPLNEQFF.

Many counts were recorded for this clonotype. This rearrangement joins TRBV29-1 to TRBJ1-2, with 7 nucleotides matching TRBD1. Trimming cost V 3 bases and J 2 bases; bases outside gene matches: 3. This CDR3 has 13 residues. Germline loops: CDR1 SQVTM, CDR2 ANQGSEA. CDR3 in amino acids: CSVEGGGNYGYTF. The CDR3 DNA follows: TGCAGCGTTGAGGGAGGGGGCAACTATGGCTACACCTTC.

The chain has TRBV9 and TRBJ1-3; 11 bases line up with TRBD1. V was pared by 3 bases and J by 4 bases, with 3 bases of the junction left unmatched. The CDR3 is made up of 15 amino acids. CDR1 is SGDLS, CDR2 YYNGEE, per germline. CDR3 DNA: TGTGCCAGCAGCGACGGGACAGGGGGAGGAAACACCATATATTTT. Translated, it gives CASSDGTGGGNTIYF.

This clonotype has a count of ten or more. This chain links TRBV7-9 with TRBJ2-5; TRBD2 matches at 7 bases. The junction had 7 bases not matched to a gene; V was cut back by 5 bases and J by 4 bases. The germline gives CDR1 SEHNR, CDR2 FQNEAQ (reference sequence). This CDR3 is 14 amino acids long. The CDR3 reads CASSPGGGSETQYF. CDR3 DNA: TGTGCCAGCAGCCCTGGGGGAGGGTCAGAGACCCAGTACTTC. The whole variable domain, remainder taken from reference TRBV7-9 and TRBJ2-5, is DTGVSQNPRHKITKRGQNVTFRCDPISEHNRLYWYRQTLGQGPEFLTYFQNEAQLEKSRLLSDRFSAERPKGSFSTLEIQRTEQGDSAMYLCASSPGGGSETQYFGPGTRLLVL.

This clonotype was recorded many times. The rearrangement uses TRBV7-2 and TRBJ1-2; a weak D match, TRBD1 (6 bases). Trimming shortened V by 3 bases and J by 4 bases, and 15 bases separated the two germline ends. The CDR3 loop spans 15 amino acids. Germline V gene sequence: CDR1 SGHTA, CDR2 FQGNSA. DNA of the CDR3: TGTGCCAGCAGCTTTCGGGGGGCTTTTGGCTATGGCTACACCTTC. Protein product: CASSFRGAFGYGYTF.

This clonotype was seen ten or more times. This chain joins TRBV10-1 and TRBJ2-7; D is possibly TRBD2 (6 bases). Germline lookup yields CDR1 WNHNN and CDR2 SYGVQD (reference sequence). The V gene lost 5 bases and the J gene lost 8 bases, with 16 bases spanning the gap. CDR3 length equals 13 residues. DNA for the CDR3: TGCGCCAGCAGTCGGGACTCCCGCGACAAGCAGTACTTC. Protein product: CASSRDSRDKQYF.

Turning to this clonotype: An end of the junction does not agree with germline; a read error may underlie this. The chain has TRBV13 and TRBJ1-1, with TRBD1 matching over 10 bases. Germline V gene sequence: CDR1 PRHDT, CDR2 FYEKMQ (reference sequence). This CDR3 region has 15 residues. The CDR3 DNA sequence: TGTGCCACCAGCATCGGGACAGGGGCAGATCCTGAGGCTTTCTTT. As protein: CATSIGTGADPEAFF.

The DNA of the CDR3 is TGCAGCGTCTCCCGGTGGGACAGACGCTCTGGAAACACCATATATTTT. This translates into CSVSRWDRRSGNTIYF. The chain recombines TRBV29-1 with TRBJ1-3; the match to TRBD1 covers 7 bases. From germline, CDR1 is SQVTM and CDR2 ANQGSEA. Trimming cost V 6 bases and J 0 bases; bases outside gene matches: 11. The CDR3 consists of 16 residues.

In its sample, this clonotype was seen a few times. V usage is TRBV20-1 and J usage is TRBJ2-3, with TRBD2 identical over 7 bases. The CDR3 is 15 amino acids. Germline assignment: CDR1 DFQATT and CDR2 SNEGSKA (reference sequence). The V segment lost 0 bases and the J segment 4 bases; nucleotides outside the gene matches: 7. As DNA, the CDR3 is TGCAGTGCTAGAGATGGAGGGAGGGCGGCAGATACGCAGTATTTT. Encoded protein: CSARDGGRAADTQYF.

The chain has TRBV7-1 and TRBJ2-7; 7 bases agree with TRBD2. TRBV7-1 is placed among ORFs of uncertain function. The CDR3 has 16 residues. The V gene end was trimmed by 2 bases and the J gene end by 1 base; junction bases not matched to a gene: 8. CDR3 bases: TGTGCCAGCAGCTCACCACCGGGGCGGGAGTCCTACGAGCAGTACTTC. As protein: CASSSPPGRESYEQYF.

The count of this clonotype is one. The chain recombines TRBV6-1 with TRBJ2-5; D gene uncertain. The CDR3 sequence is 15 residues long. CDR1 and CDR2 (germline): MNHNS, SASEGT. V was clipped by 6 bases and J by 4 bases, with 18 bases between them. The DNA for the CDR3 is TGTGCCAGCAGCTCCATGGGCCCGAGTCGAGAGACCCAGTACTTC. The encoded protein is CASSSMGPSRETQYF.

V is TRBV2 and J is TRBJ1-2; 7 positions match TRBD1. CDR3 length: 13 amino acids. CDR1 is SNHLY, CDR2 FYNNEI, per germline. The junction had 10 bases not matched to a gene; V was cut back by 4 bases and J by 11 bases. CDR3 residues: CASSGQGVNGYTF. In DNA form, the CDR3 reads TGTGCCAGCAGTGGACAGGGTGTAAACGGGTACACCTTC. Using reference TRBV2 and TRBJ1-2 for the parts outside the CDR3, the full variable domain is EPEVTQTPSHQVTQMGQEVILRCVPISNHLYFYWYRQILGQKVEFLVSFYNNEISEKSEIFDDQFSVERPDGSNFTLKIRSTKLEDSAMYFCASSGQGVNGYTFGSGTRLTVV.